A selection of T cell receptor beta chains follows, all from one sample in a study of graft-versus-host responses after intestinal transplantation. Repertoires were generated with immunoSEQ multiplex PCR, while TCRdb's copy carries only in-frame clones and drops some. Among roughly 80,000 clones listed, around 87% were seen once. These receptors lack a known antigen. The specimen was unstimulated CD8+ T cells sorted from spleen or lymph node cells, collected before transplant. Receptor source: a human donor who was the organ donor for an intestinal transplant. The CDR3 runs from the conserved cysteine through the conserved F or W. D genes are given only for firm matches. Rows give clone size only sometimes, using once, few, many, or a class for an expanded clone.

V	D	size	length	J	CDR3	DNA
TRBV4-1	.	.	17	TRBJ2-5	CASSQESSGVHQETQYF	TGCGCCAGCAGCCAAGAAAGCTCGGGGGTTCACCAAGAGACCCAGTACTTC
TRBV7-8	.	.	16	TRBJ2-3	CASSLASAGTTDTQYF	TGTGCCAGCAGCTTAGCTTCGGCGGGGACCACAGATACGCAGTATTTT
TRBV6-6	.	few	14	TRBJ1-5	CAIGTGDSNQPQHF	TGTGCCATAGGGACCGGTGATAGCAATCAGCCCCAGCATTTT
TRBV9	TRBD2	.	16	TRBJ2-3	CASSVATAGVTDTQYF	TGTGCCAGCAGCGTAGCTACAGCGGGGGTCACAGATACGCAGTATTTT
TRBV30	.	.	13	TRBJ2-2	CAWSGGRSGELFF	TGTGCCTGGAGTGGGGGTAGGAGCGGGGAGCTGTTTTTT
TRBV6-5	.	.	12	TRBJ2-1	CASSIGDTKWFF	TGTGCCAGCAGTATCGGGGATACGAAGTGGTTCTTC
TRBV27	.	.	14	TRBJ1-2	CASSLAGGANGYTF	TGTGCCAGCAGTCTCGCCGGGGGGGCGAATGGCTACACCTTC
TRBV5-5	TRBD1	.	15	TRBJ2-7	CASIPTGATSYEQYF	TGTGCCAGCATACCCACAGGGGCCACCTCCTACGAGCAGTACTTC
TRBV28	TRBD1	.	14	TRBJ1-5	CASSNRGSNQPQHF	TGTGCCAGCAGTAACAGGGGTAGCAATCAGCCCCAGCATTTT
TRBV10-3	.	.	16	TRBJ2-5	CAISEDPRDLGETQYF	TGTGCCATCAGTGAAGACCCCCGGGACCTCGGGGAGACCCAGTACTTC
TRBV27	.	.	16	TRBJ2-6	CASSPEGGSGANVLTF	TGTGCCAGCAGTCCCGAAGGGGGGTCTGGGGCCAACGTCCTGACTTTC
TRBV30	.	once	11	TRBJ1-1	CAWKENTEAFF	TGTGCCTGGAAGGAGAACACTGAAGCTTTCTTT
TRBV6-4	TRBD2	.	15	TRBJ2-3	CASSLGTSGTDTQYF	TGTGCCAGCAGTCTAGGGACTAGCGGCACAGATACGCAGTATTTT
TRBV10-2	TRBD2	.	14	TRBJ2-5	CASSEFRGGETQYF	TGCGCCAGCAGTGAGTTCCGGGGGGGAGAGACCCAGTACTTC
TRBV19	.	.	14	TRBJ2-3	CASSTPGAPDTQYF	TGTGCCAGTAGTACACCGGGGGCCCCAGATACGCAGTATTTT
TRBV5-6	.	.	15	TRBJ2-7	CASSLGQGVSYEQYF	TGTGCCAGCAGCTTGGGGCAGGGAGTCTCCTACGAGCAGTACTTC
TRBV4-1	.	.	13	TRBJ1-2	CASSRGLNYGYTF	TGCGCCAGCAGCCGGGGGCTAAACTATGGCTACACCTTC
TRBV19	.	.	14	TRBJ1-2	CASSIARGGYGYTF	TGTGCCAGTAGTATAGCCCGAGGGGGATATGGCTACACCTTC
TRBV2	.	.	14	TRBJ1-2	CASSESTGLYGYTF	TGTGCCAGCAGTGAGTCCACCGGGCTCTATGGCTACACCTTC
TRBV7-9	.	.	15	TRBJ2-7	CASSSPGAGIYEQYF	TGTGCCAGCAGCTCTCCCGGGGCAGGGATCTACGAGCAGTACTTC
TRBV14	.	.	15	TRBJ2-7	CASSQAGGLSYEQYF	TGTGCCAGCAGCCAAGCGGGGGGCCTATCCTACGAGCAGTACTTC
TRBV7-2	.	.	17	TRBJ2-7	CASSPESDRSPLYEQYF	TGTGCCAGCAGCCCCGAAAGTGACAGGTCCCCCCTCTACGAGCAGTACTTC
TRBV19	.	.	18	TRBJ1-2	CATTEWKRTAGSNYGYTF	TGTGCCACCACTGAATGGAAGCGGACAGCGGGATCTAACTATGGCTACACCTTC
TRBV10-3	TRBD1	.	17	TRBJ2-7	CAISEFPGTGGIGEQYF	TGTGCCATCAGTGAGTTTCCCGGGACAGGGGGGATCGGCGAGCAGTACTTC
TRBV2	TRBD2	once	14	TRBJ2-3	CASKERGYTDTQYF	TGTGCCAGCAAGGAGCGGGGGTACACAGATACGCAGTATTTT
TRBV21-1	.	.	14	TRBJ2-2	CASSTRGHDGELFF	TGTGCCAGCAGCACCAGGGGGCATGACGGGGAGCTGTTTTTT
TRBV2	TRBD2	.	16	TRBJ2-3	CASSEVAGGPADTQYF	TGTGCCAGCAGTGAAGTAGCGGGGGGGCCTGCAGATACGCAGTATTTT
TRBV29-1	.	medium-sized	12	TRBJ1-1	CSVLPPNTEAFF	TGCAGCGTTTTACCACCGAACACTGAAGCTTTCTTT
TRBV29-1	.	.	12	TRBJ1-1	CSACLGNTEAFF	TGCAGCGCATGTTTGGGGAACACTGAAGCTTTCTTT
TRBV2	.	.	16	TRBJ2-3	CASSEERWGDTDTQYF	TGTGCCAGCAGTGAAGAGCGTTGGGGGGACACAGATACGCAGTATTTT
TRBV7-9	.	.	15	TRBJ2-7	CASSFGPSPSYEQYF	TGTGCCAGCAGCTTCGGGCCTTCTCCCTCCTACGAGCAGTACTTC
TRBV6-5	.	.	14	TRBJ2-1	CASKETGTRDEQFF	TGTGCCAGCAAAGAGACAGGGACTCGCGATGAGCAGTTCTTC
TRBV5-1	.	.	14	TRBJ2-7	CASSFTRGSYEQYF	TGCGCCAGCAGCTTCACCAGAGGAAGCTACGAGCAGTACTTC
TRBV6-5	.	.	13	TRBJ1-4	CASSYGMNEKLFF	TGTGCCAGCAGTTACGGGATGAATGAAAAACTGTTTTTT
TRBV29-1	.	.	15	TRBJ2-6	CSVEVQGRGANVLTF	TGCAGCGTTGAAGTCCAGGGCCGTGGGGCCAACGTCCTGACTTTC
TRBV6-1	TRBD2	few	15	TRBJ2-7	CASTELAGAPYEQYF	TGTGCCAGCACCGAACTAGCGGGGGCCCCCTACGAGCAGTACTTC
TRBV2	.	large	9	TRBJ2-7	CASGYEQYF	TGTGCCAGCGGGTACGAGCAGTACTTC
TRBV5-6	TRBD2	.	18	TRBJ2-1	CASSQVGLAGGLGNEQFF	TGTGCCAGCAGCCAAGTCGGGCTAGCGGGGGGGCTAGGGAATGAGCAGTTCTTC
TRBV28	TRBD1	.	17	TRBJ1-6	CASSWHRDRGLSSPLHF	TGTGCCAGCAGTTGGCACCGGGACAGGGGCCTTTCTTCACCCCTCCACTTT
TRBV7-9	.	.	11	TRBJ2-1	CASSPPGEQFF	TGTGCCAGCAGCCCCCCCGGTGAGCAGTTCTTC
TRBV7-2	.	.	14	TRBJ2-4	CASSLDWIKNIQYF	TGTGCCAGCAGCTTAGATTGGATTAAAAACATTCAGTACTTC
TRBV7-8	.	once	15	TRBJ2-7	CASSLVWAGAYEQYF	TGTGCCAGCAGCTTAGTCTGGGCAGGGGCGTACGAGCAGTACTTC
TRBV29-1	.	.	14	TRBJ1-2	CSVGPGYLDYGYTF	TGCAGCGTCGGCCCGGGCTATCTCGACTATGGCTACACCTTC
TRBV4-1	.	.	15	TRBJ1-6	CASSSSSTGSSPLHF	TGCGCCAGCAGCTCCTCGAGCACAGGGTCCTCACCCCTCCACTTT
TRBV7-8	.	.	12	TRBJ1-1	CASSLRTSEAFF	TGTGCCAGCAGCTTAAGGACGTCTGAAGCTTTCTTT
TRBV6-5	TRBD1	.	15	TRBJ1-1	CASSPTGGPNTEAFF	TGTGCCAGCAGTCCCACAGGGGGACCAAACACTGAAGCTTTCTTT
TRBV2	.	.	13	TRBJ2-5	CARSGDIQETQYF	TGTGCCAGATCAGGGGACATTCAAGAGACCCAGTACTTC
TRBV29-1	.	.	8	TRBJ1-1	CSVGVAFF	TGCAGCGTCGGGGTAGCTTTCTTT
TRBV15	.	.	14	TRBJ2-5	CATSTYINQETQYF	TGTGCCACCAGCACATACATTAATCAAGAGACCCAGTACTTC
TRBV19	.	.	15	TRBJ2-3	CASSIGTGSADTQYF	TGTGCCAGTAGTATAGGGACTGGTTCGGCAGATACGCAGTATTTT
TRBV6-1	TRBD1	.	13	TRBJ1-2	CASITGEVYGYTF	TGTGCCAGCATTACAGGGGAGGTCTATGGCTACACCTTC
TRBV10-3	.	few	13	TRBJ1-4	CAIRSGINEKLFF	TGTGCCATCCGCAGCGGAATCAATGAAAAACTGTTTTTT
TRBV14	.	.	16	TRBJ1-3	CASSQDSAGMGNTIYF	TGTGCCAGCAGCCAAGATTCGGCAGGGATGGGAAACACCATATATTTT
TRBV29-1	.	.	12	TRBJ1-2	CSVEDVPYGYTF	TGCAGCGTTGAAGATGTACCCTATGGCTACACCTTC